The 17 T cell receptor beta chains below all came from one sample that was sequenced in a study of glioma-infiltrating T cells. TCR alpha and beta CDR3 regions were amplified from RNA using iRepertoire nested multiplex PCR. Each CDR3 protein gets one entry after TCRdb re-called the multiplex PCR reads with MiXCR. Counted here are about 180,000 distinct CDR3 sequences, over 40% occurring once; the ten biggest clones make up 5% to 5.5%. Input material: glioma tissue, nonneoplastic brain tissue, or PBMCs (not recorded which). These receptors came from a human donor with low-grade glioma or glioblastoma, undergoing nonglioma brain surgery, or in good health (not recorded which).

The chain couples TRBV3-1 to TRBJ2-7; D not resolved. The CDR3 runs 14 residues. Germline loops: CDR1 LGHDT, CDR2 YNNKEL (reference sequence). Trimming took 4 bases from V and 1 from J, leaving 11 bases between them. The CDR3 bases are TGTGCCAGCAGCCCGTCCCTCACATCCTACGAGCAGTACTTC. It specifies CASSPSLTSYEQYF.

This chain joins TRBV5-1 and TRBJ2-1, with TRBD2 identical over 8 bases. The CDR3 has 13 residues. From germline, CDR1 is SGHRS and CDR2 YFSETQ. V was clipped by 0 bases and J by 11 bases; unmatched bases: 4. The CDR3 bases are TGCGCCAGCAGCTTGGAGACTAGCGAGCAGCAGTTCTTC. The encoded protein is CASSLETSEQQFF.

This clonotype showed up many times. The gene calls are TRBV2 and TRBJ1-1, with D perhaps TRBD1 (5 bases). The CDR3 consists of 12 residues. V was clipped by 4 bases and J by 4 bases, with 7 bases between them. Germline values: CDR1 SNHLY, CDR2 FYNNEI. The CDR3 region has the DNA TGTGCCAGCAGTGCGACAGCCACTGAAGCTTTCTTT. Its protein product is CASSATATEAFF.

Concerning this clonotype itself: A single base separates this from a much larger clone, so it may be a read error. The V and J genes are TRBV29-1 and TRBJ2-3, with D hard to call. CDR3 length: 12 residues. The germline CDR1 and CDR2 sequences are SQVTM and ANQGSEA. Here the CDR3 reads CSAEYSTYTQYF. The CDR3 coding sequence is TGCAGCGCTGAGTACAGCACATATACGCAGTATTTT.

This clonotype has just one count. It may be a read error: a sequence one base away is much more abundant. The J gene is TRBJ2-7, the V gene TRBV7-2; D not resolved. Deletions cut 1 base from V and 5 bases from J, with 12 bases between. CDR1 is SGHTA and CDR2 is FQGNSA in the germline V gene. CDR3 length: 14 amino acids. The CDR3 reads CASSLVVVPNEQYF. The CDR3, as DNA: TGTGCCAGCAGCTTAGTGGTAGTTCCCAACGAGCAGTACTTC.

In its sample, this clonotype was seen a few times. This may come from a read error, since a much larger clone is one base off. This rearrangement joins TRBV28 to TRBJ2-1; TRBD2 is a possible D gene (6 bases). This CDR3 contains 13 residues. The V gene lost 8 bases and the J gene lost 5 bases, with 13 bases spanning the gap. Germline V lookup: CDR1 MDHEN, CDR2 SYDVKM. The CDR3 DNA reads as TGTGCCAGCGTCCGGACTACGCACAATGAGCAGTTCTTC. Encoded protein: CASVRTTHNEQFF.

This clonotype occurred a few times. The chain uses TRBV2 and TRBJ2-3; 14 bases map to TRBD2. V was clipped by 5 bases and J by 4 bases; unmatched bases: 5. CDR1 and CDR2 from the germline V gene are SNHLY and FYNNEI. The CDR3 loop spans 16 amino acids. The CDR3: CASSRLAGGPADTQYF. For the CDR3, the DNA is TGTGCCAGCAGTAGACTAGCGGGAGGGCCCGCAGATACGCAGTATTTT.

In its sample, this clonotype was seen many times. The gene calls are TRBV7-2 and TRBJ2-5; no clear D gene. CDR1 SGHTA and CDR2 FQGNSA come from the germline V gene. This CDR3 spans 12 amino acids. V gave up 0 bases and J gave up 4 bases, with 3 bases separating them. This CDR3 reads CASSLARETQYF. The CDR3, as DNA: TGTGCCAGCAGCTTAGCGCGAGAGACCCAGTACTTC.

Only a few counts were recorded for this clonotype. The chain is built from TRBV7-2 and TRBJ2-7, with 7 bases fitting TRBD2. This CDR3 contains 14 residues. Looked up from germline, CDR1 is SGHTA and CDR2 is FQGNSA. J was trimmed by 5 bases and V by 5 bases; bases with no gene match: 9. The CDR3 coding sequence is TGTGCCAGCAGCCTGAGCGGGGACCGGAACGAGCAGTACTTC. This gives the protein CASSLSGDRNEQYF.

The chain uses TRBV5-4 and TRBJ2-2, with 7 bases aligning to TRBD1. V lost 0 bases and J lost 4; bases outside the gene matches: 6. Germline-derived CDR1 and CDR2 are SGHNT and YYREEE (reference sequence). The CDR3 has 16 residues. The DNA of the CDR3 is TGTGCCAGCAGCTTGGAGACAGGGCTGCGCACCGGGGAGCTGTTTTTT. Protein: CASSLETGLRTGELFF.

Regarding this clonotype: The junction shows a germline mismatch at one end, possibly a read error. This chain connects TRBV7-2 to TRBJ2-5, with D perhaps given as TRBD1 or TRBD2 (5 bases each). Germline V CDR1 and CDR2: SGHTA, FQGNSA. The CDR3 length is 14 residues. As DNA, the CDR3 is TGTGACAGCAGTCGGGACGGGACCGAAGAGACCCAGTACTTC. The encoded protein is CDSSRDGTEETQYF.

The rearrangement joins TRBV11-1 to TRBJ2-3; D perhaps matches TRBD2 (5 bases). The CDR3 extends over 15 amino acids. Germline V CDR1 and CDR2: SGHAT, FQDESV (reference sequence). V shed 5 bases and J shed 0 bases, with 12 bases lying between them. DNA for the CDR3: TGTGCCAGCAGCCGTGCGGAGGTCAGCACAGATACGCAGTATTTT. This codes for CASSRAEVSTDTQYF.

The chain joins TRBV7-9 to TRBJ2-7, with a possible D match to TRBD2 (5 bases). The CDR3 is made up of 15 amino acids. Trimming pared 2 bases from V and 4 bases from J, leaving 15 bases between. Germline V CDR1 and CDR2: SEHNR, FQNEAQ (reference sequence). The CDR3 here is CASSLSGNSGYEQYF. CDR3 coding DNA: TGTGCCAGCAGCTTAAGTGGGAATTCGGGGTACGAGCAGTACTTC.

Only a few counts were recorded for this clonotype. Given a much more abundant clone one base away, this may be a read error. The chain combines TRBV7-6 with TRBJ2-7, with 8 bases lining up with TRBD2. Germline values: CDR1 SGHVS, CDR2 FNYEAQ. The CDR3 consists of 18 residues. The ends lost 5 bases at V and 3 bases at J; junction bases unmatched: 18. Here the CDR3 reads CASSRWWITSGGGYEQYF. CDR3 in DNA: TGTGCCAGCAGCCGATGGTGGATTACTAGCGGAGGGGGCTACGAGCAGTACTTC.

This clonotype was observed at least ten times. The V call is TRBV6-1, the J call TRBJ1-5, with TRBD1 identical over 8 bases. This CDR3 has 14 residues. Germline values: CDR1 MNHNS, CDR2 SASEGT. V shed 8 bases, J shed 5 bases, and the junction held 8 bases outside the gene matches. The CDR3 region has the DNA TGTGCCAGCCGAACTCTGACAGGGGATCAGCCCCAGCATTTT. Residues: CASRTLTGDQPQHF.

The J gene is TRBJ2-7, the V gene TRBV4-1, with 7 bases matching TRBD1. In germline, CDR1 is MGHRA, CDR2 YSYEKL. J lost 0 bases, V lost 4 bases, and 12 bases had no gene match. The CDR3 totals 17 residues. In nucleotides, the CDR3 is TGCGCCAGCAGCCGTATTCCGACAGGGACGAGCTCCTACGAGCAGTACTTC. Translated: CASSRIPTGTSSYEQYF.

The rearrangement uses TRBV12-3 or TRBV12-4 and TRBJ2-1, with 9 bases that match TRBD1. V lost 5 bases to trimming and J lost 0 bases; unmatched junction nucleotides: 14. This CDR3 has 19 residues. CDR3 DNA: TGTGCCAGCAGTCAGAACCGGGACAGGGTTGGCCTCTCCTACAATGAGCAGTTCTTC. Encoded protein: CASSQNRDRVGLSYNEQFF.